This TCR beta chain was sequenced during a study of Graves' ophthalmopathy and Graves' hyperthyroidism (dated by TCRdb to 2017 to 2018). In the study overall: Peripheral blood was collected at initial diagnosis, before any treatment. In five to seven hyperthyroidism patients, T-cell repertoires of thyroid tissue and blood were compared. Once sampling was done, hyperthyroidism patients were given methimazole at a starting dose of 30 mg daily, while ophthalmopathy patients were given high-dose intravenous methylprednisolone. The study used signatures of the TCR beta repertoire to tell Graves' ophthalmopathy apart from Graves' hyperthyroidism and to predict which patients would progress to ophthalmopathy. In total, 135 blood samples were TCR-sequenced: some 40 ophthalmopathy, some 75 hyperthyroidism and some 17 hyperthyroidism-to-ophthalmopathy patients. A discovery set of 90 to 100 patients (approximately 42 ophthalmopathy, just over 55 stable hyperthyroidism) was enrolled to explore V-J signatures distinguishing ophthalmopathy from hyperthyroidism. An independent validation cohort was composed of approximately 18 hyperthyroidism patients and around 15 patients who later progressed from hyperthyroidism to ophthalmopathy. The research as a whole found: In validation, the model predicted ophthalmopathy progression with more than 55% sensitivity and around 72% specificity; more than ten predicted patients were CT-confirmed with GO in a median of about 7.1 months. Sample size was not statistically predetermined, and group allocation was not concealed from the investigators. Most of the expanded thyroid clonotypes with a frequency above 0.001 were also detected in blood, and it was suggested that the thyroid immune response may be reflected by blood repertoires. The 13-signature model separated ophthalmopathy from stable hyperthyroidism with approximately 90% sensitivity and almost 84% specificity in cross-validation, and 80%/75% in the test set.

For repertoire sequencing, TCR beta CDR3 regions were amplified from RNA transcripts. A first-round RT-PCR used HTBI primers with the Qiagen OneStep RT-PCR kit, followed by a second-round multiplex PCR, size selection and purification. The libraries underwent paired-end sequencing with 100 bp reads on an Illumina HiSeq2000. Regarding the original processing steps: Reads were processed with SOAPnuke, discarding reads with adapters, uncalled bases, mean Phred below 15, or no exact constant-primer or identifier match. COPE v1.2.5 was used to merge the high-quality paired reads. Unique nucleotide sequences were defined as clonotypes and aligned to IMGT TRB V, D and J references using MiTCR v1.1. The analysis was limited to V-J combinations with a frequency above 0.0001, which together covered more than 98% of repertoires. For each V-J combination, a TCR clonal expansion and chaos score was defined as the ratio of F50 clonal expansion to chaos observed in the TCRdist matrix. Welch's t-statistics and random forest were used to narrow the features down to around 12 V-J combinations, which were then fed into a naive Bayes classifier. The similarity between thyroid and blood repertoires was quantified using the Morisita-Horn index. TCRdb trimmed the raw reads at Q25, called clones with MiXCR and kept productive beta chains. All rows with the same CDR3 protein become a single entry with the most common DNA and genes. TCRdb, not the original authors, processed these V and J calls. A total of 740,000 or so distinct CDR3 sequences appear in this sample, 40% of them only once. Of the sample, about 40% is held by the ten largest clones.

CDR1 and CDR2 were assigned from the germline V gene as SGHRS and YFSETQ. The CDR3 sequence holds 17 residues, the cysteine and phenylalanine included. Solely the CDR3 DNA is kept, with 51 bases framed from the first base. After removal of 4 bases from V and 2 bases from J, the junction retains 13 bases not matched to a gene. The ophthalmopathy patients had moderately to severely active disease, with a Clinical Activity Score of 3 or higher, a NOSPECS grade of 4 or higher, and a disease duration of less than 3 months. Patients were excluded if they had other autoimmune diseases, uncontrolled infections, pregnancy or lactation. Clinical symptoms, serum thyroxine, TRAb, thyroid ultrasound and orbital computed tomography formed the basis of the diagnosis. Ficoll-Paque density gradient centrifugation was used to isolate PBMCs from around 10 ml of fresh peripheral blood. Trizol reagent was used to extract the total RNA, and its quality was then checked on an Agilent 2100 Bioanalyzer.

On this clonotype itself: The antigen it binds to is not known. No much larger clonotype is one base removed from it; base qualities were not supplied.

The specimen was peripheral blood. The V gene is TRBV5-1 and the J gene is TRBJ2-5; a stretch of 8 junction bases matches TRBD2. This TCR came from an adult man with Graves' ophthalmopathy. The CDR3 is CASSPTREGSWQETQYF. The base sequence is TGCGCCAGCAGCCCTACTCGGGAGGGGTCTTGGCAAGAGACCCAGTACTTC.